Shown below are 5 T cell receptor beta chains from a single sample sequenced in a study of blood T cell repertoires in COVID-19 (dated by TCRdb to the early 2020s). Receptors were amplified or captured by the immunoSEQ multiplex PCR assay. In its TCRdb copy, this immuneACCESS table keeps in-frame sequences only and misses some clones. Where compared with another copy, unresolved V genes explain less than half of these, and the others have no known cause. The table for this sample lists a few hundred thousand clones; roughly 86% of them were counted only once. About 8% of the sample is held by the ten biggest clonotypes. The sequenced material came from peripheral blood. Receptors originate from a woman between 50 and 59 years old who had recovered from COVID-19.

The genes are TRBV6-1 and TRBJ1-2; D possibly corresponds to TRBD1 (6 bases). Trimming stripped 1 base from V and 4 bases from J, with 10 bases between. The CDR3 runs to 14 residues. Germline V CDR1 and CDR2: MNHNS, SASEGT. In DNA form, the CDR3 reads TGTGCCAGCAGTGAAGTTCAGGGGAGCTATGGCTACACCTTC. This encodes CASSEVQGSYGYTF.

The chain carries TRBV28 and TRBJ1-1; D possibly corresponds to TRBD1 (6 bases). The CDR3 covers 15 residues. The ends were cut back, 11 bases at V and 5 bases at J, with 24 bases in the middle. The germline V gene has CDR1 MDHEN and CDR2 SYDVKM. This CDR3 is CAPSTILPQGTEAFF. The CDR3 DNA reads TGTGCCCCCAGTACGATTTTACCCCAGGGGACTGAAGCTTTCTTT.

This chain links TRBV7-2 with TRBJ2-7; TRBD1 agrees at 8 bases. Germline loops: CDR1 SGHTA, CDR2 FQGNSA. The CDR3 has 14 residues. The J segment lost 3 bases and the V segment lost 5 bases, leaving 6 bases of the junction unmatched. The CDR3 DNA is TGTGCCAGCAGCCCTGGTACAGGGGGCTACGAGCAGTACTTC. Residues: CASSPGTGGYEQYF.

The V and J genes are TRBV7-9 and TRBJ1-1, with a tentative D call TRBD1 (5 bases). There are 14 residues in the CDR3. Germline loops: CDR1 SEHNR, CDR2 FQNEAQ (reference sequence). The V end lost 1 base, the J end lost 5 bases, and 11 bases lay between the germline ends. CDR3 sequence: CASSLDPGRTEAFF. Written as DNA, the CDR3 is TGTGCCAGCAGCTTAGACCCAGGGAGGACTGAAGCTTTCTTT.

This clone came up a few times. The chain employs TRBV27 and TRBJ2-7; D is possibly TRBD1 (6 bases). From germline, CDR1 is MNHEY and CDR2 SMNVEV (reference sequence). Trimming stripped 0 bases from V and 5 bases from J, with 11 bases between. The CDR3 has 14 residues. The CDR3 DNA reads TGTGCCAGCAGTTTATCGACCTCAGGGGACGAGCAGTACTTC. The encoded protein is CASSLSTSGDEQYF.